The sequence of this T cell receptor (beta chain) was determined in a study of human T cells and chemical hapten exposure. Stated time point: healthy volunteer bleed at 2 weeks. The authors extracted total RNA from unfractionated whole blood. Unique molecular identifiers were affixed to discrete cDNA molecules within the library. Original handling: Sample TCR totals centred on a median of about 100,000, ranging roughly 23,224 to 700,000. Each CDR3 protein gets one entry after TCRdb re-called the RACE reads with MiXCR. The V and J calls follow TCRdb's processing rather than the paper's. The sample includes about 45,000 distinct CDR3 sequences, 3.5% to 5% of them seen just once. The sequence was collected from a human donor in good health. Some clones in this sample may be carry-over from other donors' samples. The sample taken for sequencing was whole blood.

The CDR3 region has the DNA TGTGCCAGCAGCCAAGCGGAGGAGCAGTTCTTC. Translating it yields CASSQAEEQFF. This chain links TRBV3-1 with TRBJ2-1; D not resolved. CDR1 and CDR2 from the germline V gene are LGHDT and YNNKEL (reference sequence). Deletions cut 1 base from V and 10 bases from J, with 5 bases between. This CDR3 region has 11 residues.